The table lists the clone carrying this T cell receptor (beta chain) with a few counts. Its antigen is as yet unknown. This sample is drawn from a study of cytomegalovirus exposure and HLA in healthy donors. Study results and caveats: Prior analysis indicated that the majority of TCR beta V segments exhibited productivity approximately 87% or approximately 30% of the time.

The PCR used 60 Vbeta and 13 Jbeta primers. TCRdb's copy holds only in-frame clones and misses some; the assay was immunoSEQ multiplex PCR. Found here are around 100,000 clones, 76% of them singletons; the top ten hold about 9.4%. Germline V gives CDR1 DFQATT, CDR2 SNEGSKA (reference sequence). Trimming took off 6 bases at V and 4 bases at J, with 10 bases between the two ends. The CDR3 is 11 amino acids. The chain is built from TRBV20-1 and TRBJ2-7, with D possibly TRBD2 on 6 matching bases. Sequenced input: PBMCs. The receptor was isolated from a woman aged 18-29 years in good health and CMV-seropositive. CDR3 in DNA: TGCAGTGCCGGGCGGGAATACGAGCAGTACTTC. It encodes CSAGREYEQYF.